This T cell receptor beta chain was obtained from a study of cytomegalovirus exposure and HLA in healthy donors. Comments on this clone: As yet, its antigen is unknown.

With 60 Vbeta and 13 Jbeta primers, the PCR was carried out. Only in-frame clones appear in the TCRdb table, and some are missing; sequencing was by immunoSEQ multiplex PCR. The data show approximately 100,000 clones, about 70% seen once. The study, taken as a whole, reports: Rates of TCR association differed by HLA locus in a later analysis, with DRB1 highest and HLA-C lowest.

The V and J ends lost 4 bases and 0 bases respectively, with 11 bases between them. The CDR3 covers 15 residues. Per the germline V gene, CDR1 is SGHRS and CDR2 is YFSETQ. The sequenced sample consisted of PBMCs. This chain uses TRBV5-1 with TRBJ2-1; tentatively, D is TRBD1 (6 bases). The clonotype was recovered from a human donor in good health. The chain's CDR3 is CASSLDRPSYNEQFF. The CDR3 nucleotides read TGCGCCAGCAGCCTGGACAGACCCTCCTACAATGAGCAGTTCTTC.